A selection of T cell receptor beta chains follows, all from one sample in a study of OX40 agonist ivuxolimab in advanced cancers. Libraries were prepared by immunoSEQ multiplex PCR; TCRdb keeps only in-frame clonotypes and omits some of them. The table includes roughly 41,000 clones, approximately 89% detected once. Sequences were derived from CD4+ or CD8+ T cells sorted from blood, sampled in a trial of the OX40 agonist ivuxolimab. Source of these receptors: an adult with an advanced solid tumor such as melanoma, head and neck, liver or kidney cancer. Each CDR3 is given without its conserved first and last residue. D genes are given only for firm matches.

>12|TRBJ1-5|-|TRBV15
ATSSGGGNQPQH
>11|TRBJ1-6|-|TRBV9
ASSVGGDSPLH
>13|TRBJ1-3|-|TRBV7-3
ASSPSAGPGNTIY
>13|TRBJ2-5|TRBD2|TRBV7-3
ASSLIVREGETQY
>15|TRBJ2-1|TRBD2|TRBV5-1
ASSPGLAGGPGGWQF
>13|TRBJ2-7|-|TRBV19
ASSISWDGYYEQY
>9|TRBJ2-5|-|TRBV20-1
SATTQETQY
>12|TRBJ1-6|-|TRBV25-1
ASSGTYHNSPLH
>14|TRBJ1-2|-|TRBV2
ASSDLPGAARYGYT
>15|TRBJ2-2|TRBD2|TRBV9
ASSINPTSGYTGELF
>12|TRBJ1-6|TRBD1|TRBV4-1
ASSRTGANSPLH
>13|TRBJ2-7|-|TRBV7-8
ASSLAPDGRYEQY
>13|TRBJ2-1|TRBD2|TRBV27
ASSYLAGVVNEQF
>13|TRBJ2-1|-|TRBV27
ASSPPAGSYNEQF
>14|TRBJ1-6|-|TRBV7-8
ASSPTGGSYNSPLH
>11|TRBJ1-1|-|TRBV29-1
SVETGGDTEAF
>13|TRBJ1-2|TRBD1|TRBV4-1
ASSPGTGGYYGYT
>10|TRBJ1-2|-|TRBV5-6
ASSGLGAGYT
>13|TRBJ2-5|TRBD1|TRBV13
ASSSPGTELETQY
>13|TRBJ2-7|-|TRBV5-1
ASSSLQGLTYEQY
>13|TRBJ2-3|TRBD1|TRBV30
AWSRGQGFTDTQY
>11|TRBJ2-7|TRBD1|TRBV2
ASGQAAVDEQY
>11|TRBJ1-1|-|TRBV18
ASSPPGNTEAF
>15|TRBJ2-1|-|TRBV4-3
ASSQERWTASYNEQF
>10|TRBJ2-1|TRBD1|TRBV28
ASSMAGGEQF
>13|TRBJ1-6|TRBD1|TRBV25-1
ASGETGENNSPLH
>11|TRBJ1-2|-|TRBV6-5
ASLGGANYGYT
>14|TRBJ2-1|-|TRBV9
ASSVEGGSNYNEQF
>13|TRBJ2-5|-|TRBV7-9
ASSLLYVTVETQY
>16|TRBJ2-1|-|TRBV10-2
ASSDTLGGIHSYNEQF
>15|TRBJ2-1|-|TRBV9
ASSVGGVAGGLNEQF
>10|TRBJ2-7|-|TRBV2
AQQGQGNEQY
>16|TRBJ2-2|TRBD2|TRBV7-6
ASSSRTSPSGATGELF
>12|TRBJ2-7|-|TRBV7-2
ASSLADSAYEQY
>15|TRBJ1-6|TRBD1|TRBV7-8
ASSLEPGQGSNSPLH
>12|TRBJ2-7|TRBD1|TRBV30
AWNGQGRAYEQY
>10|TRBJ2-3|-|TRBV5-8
ASSLGGTPQY
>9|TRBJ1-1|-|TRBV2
ASRENTEAF
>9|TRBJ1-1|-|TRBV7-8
ASSLIAEAF
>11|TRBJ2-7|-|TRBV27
ASSAGSSYEQY
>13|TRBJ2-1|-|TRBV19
ATSWVAEAYNEQF
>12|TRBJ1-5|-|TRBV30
AWGEQQSNQPQH
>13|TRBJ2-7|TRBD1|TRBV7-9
ASSAYGTGTHEQY
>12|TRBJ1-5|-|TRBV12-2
ASRNSPIEWPQH
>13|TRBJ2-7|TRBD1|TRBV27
ASRQDRGHAYEQY